These 29 T cell receptor beta chains originate from one sample sequenced in a study of T cells after posttransplantation cyclophosphamide. Clones were read by immunoSEQ multiplex PCR, and TCRdb kept only the in-frame ones, dropping some. The sample has tens of thousands of clones; around 83% are singletons. Sequenced: PBMCs. The receptor source for this set is a man in his thirties or forties with a blood cancer, CMV-positive, and with a related stem cell donor.

This chain links TRBV4-1 with TRBJ2-3; 8 bases align to TRBD2. This CDR3 contains 17 residues. The germline gives CDR1 MGHRA, CDR2 YSYEKL. J lost 6 bases, V lost 1 base, and 12 bases had no gene match. CDR3 coding DNA: TGCGCCAGCAGCCAAGCCCCCGGGCGGGAGGAGGAGGATACGCAGTATTTT. Translation: CASSQAPGREEEDTQYF.

This chain uses TRBV5-1 with TRBJ2-7, with D possibly matching TRBD2 (6 bases). CDR1 and CDR2 (germline): SGHRS, YFSETQ. The V end was cut by 5 bases, the J end by 2 bases, with 14 bases between. This CDR3 has 14 amino acids. The chain's CDR3 is CASRRDSGTYEQYF. Here the CDR3 DNA reads TGCGCCAGCAGGAGGGACTCAGGGACCTACGAGCAGTACTTC.

This clone was recorded once. The chain combines TRBV9 with TRBJ2-1; 8 positions agree with TRBD2. The CDR3 spans 14 residues. V dropped 4 bases and J dropped 6; count of bases not matched to a gene: 6. Germline V gives CDR1 SGDLS, CDR2 YYNGEE. The CDR3 is CASSSLAGINEQFF. The CDR3 nucleotides are TGTGCCAGCAGCTCCTTAGCGGGGATCAATGAGCAGTTCTTC.

The rearrangement uses TRBV6-6 and TRBJ1-3; D may be TRBD1 (6 bases). The ends were cut back, 5 bases at V and 0 bases at J, with 14 bases in the middle. This CDR3 contains 16 residues. From germline, CDR1 is MNHNY and CDR2 SVGAGI (reference sequence). In nucleotides, the CDR3 is TGTGCCAGCAGTCAGGCGGACAGACGCTCTGGAAACACCATATATTTT. Its protein is CASSQADRRSGNTIYF.

The chain uses TRBV7-3 and TRBJ2-7, with no clear D. CDR1 SGHTA and CDR2 FQGTGA come from the germline V gene. Trimming removed 6 bases from V and 6 bases from J, with 18 bases in between. This CDR3 has 14 residues. In nucleotides, the CDR3 is TGTGCCAGCAGACTTGAGGCGGCCACCGGCGAGCAGTACTTC. Translating it yields CASRLEAATGEQYF. The full variable domain, its missing parts supplied by reference TRBV7-3 and TRBJ2-7, is GAGVSQTPSNKVTEKGKYVELRCDPISGHTALYWYRQSLGQGPEFLIYFQGTGAADDSGLPNDRFFAVRPEGSVSTLKIQRTERGDSAVYLCASRLEAATGEQYFGPGTRLTVT.

This clone showed up just once. The V call is TRBV4-3, the J call TRBJ2-1; TRBD2 aligns across 10 bases. From germline, CDR1 is LGHNA and CDR2 YSLEER. The CDR3 loop spans 15 amino acids. V was clipped by 1 base and J by 10 bases; unmatched bases: 7. For the CDR3, the DNA is TGCGCCAGCAGCCAAGCAGCGGGAGGGCCGAGAGAGCAGTTCTTC. Protein: CASSQAAGGPREQFF.

The chain has TRBV28 and TRBJ2-7, with D maybe TRBD2 (7 bases). V shed 7 bases and J shed 2 bases, with 18 bases lying between them. Germline lookup yields CDR1 MDHEN and CDR2 SYDVKM. The CDR3 is 15 residues long. CDR3 residues: CASTRGASRTYEQYF. For the CDR3, the DNA is TGTGCCAGCACCCGGGGGGCTAGTAGAACCTACGAGCAGTACTTC. Based on the CDR3 plus reference TRBV28 and TRBJ2-7, the full variable domain is DVKVTQSSRYLVKRTGEKVFLECVQDMDHENMFWYRQDPGLGLRLIYFSYDVKMKEKGDIPEGYSVSREKKERFSLILESASTNQTSMYLCASTRGASRTYEQYFGPGTRLTVT.

The CDR3 DNA is TGTGCCAGCAGAGGGGGCAGGTTAGCCAAAAACATTCAGTACTTC. Protein product: CASRGGRLAKNIQYF. The J gene is TRBJ2-4, the V gene TRBV5-6; TRBD1 matches at 7 bases. CDR3 size: 15 residues. With 5 bases clipped from V and 0 bases from J, the junction kept 5 bases outside the gene matches. Germline V gene sequence: CDR1 SGHDT, CDR2 YYEEEE.

The rearrangement links TRBV29-1 to TRBJ1-2; D possibly corresponds to TRBD1 (5 bases). The CDR3 is 13 amino acids. Trimming took off 7 bases at V and 7 bases at J, with 19 bases between the two ends. Germline CDR1 is SQVTM and CDR2 is ANQGSEA. The CDR3 sequence: CSATGIGISGYTF. The CDR3 bases are TGCAGCGCTACAGGCATTGGGATTAGTGGCTACACCTTC. Based on the CDR3 plus reference TRBV29-1 and TRBJ1-2, the full variable domain is SAVISQKPSRDICQRGTSLTIQCQVDSQVTMMFWYRQQPGQSLTLIATANQGSEATYESGFVIDKFPISRPNLTFSTLTVSNMSPEDSSIYLCSATGIGISGYTFGSGTRLTVV.

The V gene is TRBV28, the J gene TRBJ1-2; perhaps TRBD1 as D (5 bases). Germline V CDR1 and CDR2: MDHEN, SYDVKM. The V and J ends lost 6 bases and 3 bases respectively, with 11 bases between them. The CDR3 is 13 amino acids. CDR3 sequence (DNA): TGTGCCAGCAGACCCAGGGTTCACTATGGCTACACCTTC. It specifies CASRPRVHYGYTF.

This rearrangement joins TRBV28 to TRBJ1-4; no clear D gene. Per the germline V gene, CDR1 is MDHEN and CDR2 is SYDVKM. Between the trimmed V and J ends, which lost 1 base and 8 bases, there was a span of 14 bases. The CDR3 sequence is 15 residues long. The CDR3 nucleotides are TGTGCCAGCAGTTTATCGCGTTCGAGCGGCGAAAAACTGTTTTTT. This sequence encodes CASSLSRSSGEKLFF.

The chain employs TRBV6-7 and TRBJ2-7, with a weak D call TRBD2 (5 bases). TRBV6-7 is flagged as an ORF with uncertain function. The CDR3 runs to 17 residues. V was trimmed by 6 bases and J by 1 base, leaving 22 bases between them. CDR3 residues: CASSLNAGYRISYEQYF. CDR3 DNA: TGTGCCAGCAGCCTGAACGCGGGCTACCGAATATCCTACGAGCAGTACTTC.

This rearrangement joins TRBV14 to TRBJ1-4; perhaps TRBD1 as D (6 bases). The CDR3 runs to 15 residues. V lost 0 bases and J lost 7, with 12 bases in between. The germline gives CDR1 SGHDN, CDR2 FVKESK. The CDR3 DNA reads as TGTGCCAGCAGCCAAGAGTGGGGGCGCGGTGAAAAACTGTTTTTT. Residues: CASSQEWGRGEKLFF.

The J gene is TRBJ2-7, the V gene TRBV10-3, with D possibly being TRBD1 (5 bases). The V gene lost 8 bases and the J gene lost 0 bases, with 11 bases spanning the gap. Germline loops: CDR1 ENHRY, CDR2 SYGVKD. The CDR3 covers 13 residues. The CDR3 region is CAISGQGSYEQYF. The DNA for the CDR3 is TGTGCCATCTCAGGGCAGGGCTCCTACGAGCAGTACTTC.

The chain uses TRBV5-1 and TRBJ1-5, with D perhaps matching TRBD1 (5 bases). The germline V gene encodes CDR1 SGHRS and CDR2 YFSETQ. V was pared by 0 bases and J by 3 bases, with 10 bases between. The CDR3 is made up of 15 amino acids. The CDR3 is CASSLAGTPNQPQHF. CDR3 nucleotides: TGCGCCAGCAGCTTGGCCGGGACTCCCAATCAGCCCCAGCATTTT.

The chain recombines TRBV28 with TRBJ1-5; D possibly corresponds to TRBD1 (5 bases). The V end was cut by 8 bases, the J end by 7 bases, with 12 bases between. The CDR3 runs 12 residues. The V gene's germline CDR1 is MDHEN and CDR2 SYDVKM. The CDR3, as DNA: TGTGCCAGCGGGGTTGGGGGGCAGCCCCAGCATTTT. This translates into CASGVGGQPQHF.

This clone showed up just a few times. The gene calls are TRBV5-8 and TRBJ1-1; D call uncertain. V was clipped by 2 bases and J by 4 bases, with 12 bases between them. From germline, CDR1 is SGHTS and CDR2 YDEGEE. This CDR3 spans 14 amino acids. The CDR3 DNA follows: TGTGCCAGCAGCTTTATATTGGCCTTCACTGAAGCTTTCTTT. Translated: CASSFILAFTEAFF.

This clone was detected a few times. The V call is TRBV7-9, the J call TRBJ1-1, with 8 bases fitting TRBD1. The CDR3 runs to 13 residues. The junction had 6 bases not matched to a gene; V was cut back by 6 bases and J by 6 bases. Looked up from germline, CDR1 is SEHNR and CDR2 is FQNEAQ (reference sequence). The CDR3 DNA is TGTGCCAGCAGTCCCCAGGGGGCCTCTGAAGCTTTCTTT. The encoded protein is CASSPQGASEAFF.

This chain links TRBV7-3 with TRBJ2-7, with TRBD2 matching 8 bases. Germline V gives CDR1 SGHTA, CDR2 FQGTGA. The CDR3 has 16 amino acids. The J segment lost 3 bases and the V segment lost 0 bases, leaving 7 bases of the junction unmatched. In DNA, the CDR3 is TGTGCCAGCAGCTTAACGTTGGTCCGGGGGGGCTACGAGCAGTACTTC. Translated: CASSLTLVRGGYEQYF.

The gene calls are TRBV29-1 and TRBJ2-5; D possibly corresponds to TRBD2 (5 bases). Trimming left V 4 bases short and J 4 bases short, with 10 bases between. The length of the CDR3 is 12 residues. From germline, CDR1 is SQVTM and CDR2 ANQGSEA. The CDR3 DNA follows: TGCAGCGTTGGTGGTAGCGCAGAGACCCAGTACTTC. This codes for CSVGGSAETQYF.

V gene TRBV4-2 combines with J gene TRBJ1-1, with a tentative D call TRBD1 (6 bases). Trimming cost V 0 bases and J 5 bases, with 13 bases left between them. Germline V gene data show CDR1 as LGHNA and CDR2 as YNFKEQ. This CDR3 has 15 amino acids. Written as DNA, the CDR3 is TGTGCCAGCAGCCAAGATATCAGGGGAAGGACTGAAGCTTTCTTT. This gives the protein CASSQDIRGRTEAFF.

V and J are TRBV5-6 and TRBJ2-5; D may be TRBD2 (6 bases). Deletions cut 2 bases from V and 2 bases from J, with 7 bases between. Germline CDR1 SGHDT, CDR2 YYEEEE. The CDR3 length is 13 residues. In DNA, the CDR3 is TGTGCCAGCAGCTTACGGGGGCAAGAGACCCAGTACTTC. This sequence encodes CASSLRGQETQYF.

The chain links TRBV7-2 to TRBJ2-3; 7 bases are a match to TRBD2. The CDR3 is 17 residues long. Germline CDR1 is SGHTA and CDR2 is FQGNSA. V trimming: 1 base; J trimming: 1 base; junction bases outside the gene matches: 8. CDR3 sequence reads: CASSLGGQGLRTDTQYF. The CDR3 DNA is TGTGCCAGCAGCTTAGGCGGGCAGGGACTACGCACAGATACGCAGTATTTT.

The chain couples TRBV10-2 to TRBJ2-5; perhaps TRBD2 as D (5 bases). The germline V gene encodes CDR1 WSHSY and CDR2 SAAADI. The CDR3 has 14 residues. The germline V and J ends were trimmed by 4 bases and 4 bases, with 13 bases remaining between them. In nucleotides, the CDR3 is TGCGCCAGCAGTGTGGCTAGCTTTAGAGAGACCCAGTACTTC. Translation gives CASSVASFRETQYF.

This clone has more than one count but fewer than ten. The V call is TRBV7-8, the J call TRBJ2-2; 11 bases match TRBD2. The germline V gene has CDR1 SGHVS and CDR2 FQNEAQ. The ends lost 2 bases at V and 6 bases at J; junction bases unmatched: 5. The CDR3 has 16 residues. This chain's CDR3 is CASSLNLAGGSGELFF. CDR3 coding DNA: TGTGCCAGCAGCTTAAACCTAGCGGGAGGTTCCGGGGAGCTGTTTTTT.

This chain links TRBV7-2 with TRBJ2-5; TRBD1 might be the D (5 bases). The CDR3 covers 16 residues. Trimming took 5 bases from V and 2 from J, leaving 18 bases between them. Germline assignment: CDR1 SGHTA and CDR2 FQGNSA. CDR3 loop: CASSDTWGGPQETQYF. DNA for the CDR3: TGTGCCAGCAGCGATACTTGGGGCGGTCCTCAAGAGACCCAGTACTTC. Complete variable domain (other parts from reference TRBV7-2 and TRBJ2-5): GAGVSQSPSNKVTEKGKDVELRCDPISGHTALYWYRQSLGQGLEFLIYFQGNSAPDKSGLPSDRFSAERTGGSVSTLTIQRTQQEDSAVYLCASSDTWGGPQETQYFGPGTRLLVL.

The gene calls are TRBV7-2 and TRBJ2-7; the D gene is possibly TRBD2 (5 bases). Trimming cost V 1 base and J 0 bases, with 10 bases left between them. The length of the CDR3 is 15 residues. Germline values: CDR1 SGHTA, CDR2 FQGNSA. The CDR3 here is CASSLDAGSSYEQYF. The CDR3 nucleotides are TGTGCCAGCAGCTTAGACGCGGGCAGCTCCTACGAGCAGTACTTC. The variable domain in full, with the rest retrieved from reference TRBV7-2 and TRBJ2-7, is GAGVSQSPSNKVTEKGKDVELRCDPISGHTALYWYRQSLGQGLEFLIYFQGNSAPDKSGLPSDRFSAERTGGSVSTLTIQRTQQEDSAVYLCASSLDAGSSYEQYFGPGTRLTVT.

V usage is TRBV29-1 and J usage is TRBJ1-1, with 9 nucleotides matching TRBD1. V gave up 6 bases and J gave up 5 bases; unmatched junction bases: 7. The length of the CDR3 is 13 residues. Germline CDR1 and CDR2: SQVTM and ANQGSEA. This CDR3 reads CSVGDRVATEAFF. In nucleotides, the CDR3 is TGCAGCGTGGGGGACAGGGTGGCGACTGAAGCTTTCTTT.

The CDR3 coding sequence is TGTGCCAGCGCCCTAGGGGACACAGATACGCAGTATTTT. This codes for CASALGDTDTQYF. The V gene is TRBV6-5, the J gene TRBJ2-3; maybe TRBD1 (5 bases). CDR3 length equals 13 residues. The V gene lost 8 bases and the J gene lost 2 bases, with 11 bases spanning the gap. Germline V gives CDR1 MNHEY, CDR2 SVGAGI.